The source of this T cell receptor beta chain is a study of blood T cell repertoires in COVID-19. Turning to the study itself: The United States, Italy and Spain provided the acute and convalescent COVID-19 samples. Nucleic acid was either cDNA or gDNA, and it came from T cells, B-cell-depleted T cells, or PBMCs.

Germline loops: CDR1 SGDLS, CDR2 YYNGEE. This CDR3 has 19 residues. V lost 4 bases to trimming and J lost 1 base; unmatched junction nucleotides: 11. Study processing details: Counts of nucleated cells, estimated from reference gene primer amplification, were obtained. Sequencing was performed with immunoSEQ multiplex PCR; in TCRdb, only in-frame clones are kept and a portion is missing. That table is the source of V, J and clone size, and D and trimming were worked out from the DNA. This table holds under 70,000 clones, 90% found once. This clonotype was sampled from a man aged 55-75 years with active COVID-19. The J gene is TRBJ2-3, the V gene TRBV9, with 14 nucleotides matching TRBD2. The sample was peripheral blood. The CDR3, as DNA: TGTGCCAGCAGCCTAACCGGGACTAGCGGGAGCGGGGGCACAGATACGCAGTATTTT. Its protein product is CASSLTGTSGSGGTDTQYF.